The rows below give T cell receptor beta chains drawn from one sample of a study of T cell responses to AZD1222 COVID-19 vaccine. Generated by immunoSEQ multiplex PCR, the TCRdb table keeps only in-frame clones and is missing some. The sample records approximately 67,000 clones, around 89% being singletons. The source was peripheral blood, collected 28 days after the second AZD1222 dose. These receptors all stem from an adult who received the AZD1222 COVID-19 vaccine. Both conserved end residues are part of each CDR3. Each record gives: CDR3 protein, V gene.

CATSRDGTREQPQHF,TRBV15
CASRGTDANTIYF,TRBV6-5
CAISGLYSNQPQHF,TRBV24-1
CSAWVGGQAFF,TRBV20-1
CASSTWVLGREGTQYF,TRBV2
CASSNPGQGGEKLFF,TRBV6-2/TRBV6-3
CASSLPSGRETQYF,TRBV5-1
CASSDTRGDSQPQHF,TRBV10-1
CASSPMKSSGRTVGPYNEQFF,TRBV4-2
CASSFGGAVGELFF,TRBV7-8
CASSQTDTQYF,TRBV5-4
CASSLRGYEQYF,TRBV11-2
CASSPDRVTEAFF,TRBV28
CSVAYPGGPGETQYF,TRBV29-1
CASSSQTGDTEAFF,TRBV11-1
CASSFVQRESHRGAVF,TRBV7-7
CASSFGTVYEQYF,TRBV7-2
CASSIILGGANVLTF,TRBV5-4
CASSQSIGGTGELFF,TRBV7-8
CASSPRGTGGQETQYF,TRBV14
CASSSYRTGVNLPGYTF,TRBV5-6
CASSPGRNSNNEQFF,TRBV18
CASSPGDGRGLADF,TRBV28
CASTPRASSNAVQPQHF,TRBV19
CSVGTGDGQPQHF,TRBV29-1
CASSPTGGEVTGELFF,TRBV28
CASSFSRGRENTEAFF,TRBV5-1
CASRIQGPNGYTF,TRBV10-1
CASSVTFRGYGYTF,TRBV6-4
CATSSLSTIYF,TRBV15
CASLTGGGTEAFF,TRBV19
CASSFGGLEQYF,TRBV12-3/TRBV12-4
CASSPAALHDTQYF,TRBV6-5
CASSLARGNEQFF,TRBV5-6
CSGQGSSEAFF,TRBV20-1
CASSVGHEQFF,TRBV9
CASSLWGHTGELFF,TRBV7-3
CAWKGGQGDTQYF,TRBV30
CASSLEGNDEQFF,TRBV11-3
CASSRTGRFQRYTF,TRBV11-3
CASSPQGSAETQYF,TRBV3-1/TRBV3-2
CASSELNRVAYEQYF,TRBV25-1
CASSLGQGARGETQYF,TRBV5-4
CASSFALDYEQYF,TRBV6-5
CASSMSPGVGEQYF,TRBV18
CASSYRGRGRGYGYTF,TRBV6-5
CASRSSYEQYF,TRBV6-5
CASRLARPGTGYGYTF,TRBV7-9
CAISDSGSLADTQYF,TRBV10-3
CASSYFLGQPQHF,TRBV6-5
CASSGEGGRNTIYF,TRBV2
CASSKALEGLAGVRVEQYF,TRBV21-1
CASSLAGGITEAFF,TRBV28
CASSSSAGTRTYEQYF,TRBV7-8
CASNHGSGRRGYGYTF,TRBV19